The source of this T cell receptor beta chain is a study of PD-L1 blockade in urothelial cancer. Background on the study: Starting in the mid-2010s, patients were given atezolizumab (1,200 mg intravenously every 3 weeks).

Trimming at V came to 3 bases and at J to 3 bases, leaving 3 bases not matched to a gene. Looked up from germline, CDR1 is SGHRS and CDR2 is YFSETQ. CDR3 length: 16 residues. Profiled with immunoSEQ multiplex PCR; TCRdb holds only in-frame clones, not every one. Of approximately 38,000 clones in the sample, about 88% were seen once. Time point: peripheral blood 6 weeks after treatment start. Locally advanced or metastatic urothelial carcinoma was present in patients. The sample here was PBMCs, taken around atezolizumab (anti-PD-L1) treatment. The sequence was collected from a man in his sixties with urothelial cancer. V usage is TRBV5-1 and J usage is TRBJ1-6; 10 nucleotides match TRBD1. This CDR3 is CASSSGQGGYNSPLHF. CDR3 nucleotides: TGCGCCAGCAGCTCAGGACAGGGGGGCTATAATTCACCCCTCCACTTT.